This T cell receptor beta chain was identified in a study of response to subunit inactivated influenza vaccine. Germline V gene data show CDR1 as MNHEY and CDR2 as SVGEGT. There are 13 residues in the CDR3. Trimming took 2 bases from V and 4 from J, leaving 9 bases between them. This clonotype turned up a few times. Antigen unknown. TCRdb re-analysed the RT-PCR reads in MiXCR, keeping a single row per CDR3 protein. The table lists about 570,000 distinct CDR3 sequences, over 9% of them singletons. Study outcomes and limitations: Seasonal influenza vaccination, on each occasion, was suggested by the authors to recruit few new T cells.

These data also formed part of another study, on T cells expressing NK-cell markers. That study reports: A 5'RACE template switching approach incorporating UMIs was used to make TCR beta cDNA. Several donors showed these clonotypes also leading the CD3+CD56-NKG2C+ fraction.

The source is a man between 45 and 60 years old who received an inactivated influenza vaccine. The material sequenced was PBMCs from blood, taken on the day of vaccination. The V call is TRBV6-2 or TRBV6-3, the J call TRBJ2-7; D is unclear. CDR3 region: CASSYGNRYEQYF. In DNA, the CDR3 is TGTGCCAGCAGTTACGGAAATAGGTACGAGCAGTACTTC.